Listed here are 9 T cell receptor beta chains from one sample, sequenced in a study of shared clonotypes between healthy human individuals. Measured with immunoSEQ multiplex PCR; TCRdb has only the in-frame clones, and not every one. The table has 1 million to 1.2 million clones, about 80% seen once. The material sequenced was memory CD4+ T cells from PBMCs. Described subset: CD45RA-negative fraction. The receptors were sampled from a man aged 18 to 30 in good health. Some clones in this sample may be carry-over from other donors' samples.

The chain carries TRBV27 and TRBJ2-7; D is tentatively TRBD1 or TRBD2 (6 bases each). From germline, CDR1 is MNHEY and CDR2 SMNVEV (reference sequence). The V end was cut by 6 bases, the J end by 0 bases, with 18 bases between. CDR3 length equals 16 residues. The CDR3 coding sequence is TGTGCCAGCAGGAAGCTCGGGGGCGTCCTCTCCTACGAGCAGTACTTC. Protein sequence: CASRKLGGVLSYEQYF.

The rearrangement joins TRBV18 to TRBJ1-4; the D is unclear. The CDR3 covers 13 residues. V was shortened by 0 bases and J by 8 bases, with 7 bases between the two germline ends. Germline CDR1 KGHSH, CDR2 LQKENI. The CDR3 loop is CASSPPVGEKLFF. The CDR3 DNA is TGTGCCAGCTCACCACCGGTCGGGGAAAAACTGTTTTTT.

J is TRBJ1-5 and V is TRBV7-2; D is unclear. This CDR3 has 14 residues. CDR1 and CDR2 from the germline V gene are SGHTA and FQGNSA. V was cut by 4 bases and J by 7 bases, with 14 bases left in between. CDR3 sequence reads: CASSSQGWGQPQHF. The CDR3 coding sequence is TGTGCCAGCAGCTCTCAAGGGTGGGGACAGCCCCAGCATTTT.

The genes are TRBV2 and TRBJ2-5; the D is unclear. Germline V CDR1 and CDR2: SNHLY, FYNNEI. Trimming stripped 4 bases from V and 7 bases from J, with 4 bases between. The CDR3 runs 10 residues. The DNA of the CDR3 is TGTGCCAGCAGTGTGGGGACCCAGTACTTC. Its translation is CASSVGTQYF.

The chain recombines TRBV11-2 with TRBJ2-1, with 9 bases identical to TRBD2. With V trimmed by 5 bases and J by 5 bases, 10 bases remained unmatched. The CDR3 length is 16 residues. The germline gives CDR1 SGHAT, CDR2 FQNNGV. The CDR3 spells CASSPLAGQINNEQFF. CDR3 in DNA: TGTGCCAGCAGCCCTCTAGCGGGACAAATAAACAATGAGCAGTTCTTC.

The chain couples TRBV29-1 to TRBJ1-2, with TRBD1 matching 11 bases. Trimming at V came to 4 bases and at J to 9 bases, leaving 10 bases not matched to a gene. The CDR3 consists of 14 residues. Germline assignment: CDR1 SQVTM and CDR2 ANQGSEA. The CDR3 sequence is CSVGEDRGQGSYTF. As DNA, the CDR3 is TGCAGCGTTGGAGAGGACAGGGGGCAGGGAAGCTACACCTTC.

The chain couples TRBV6-1 to TRBJ1-3; a weak D match, TRBD1 (6 bases). Per the germline V gene, CDR1 is MNHNS and CDR2 is SASEGT. Trimming shortened V by 6 bases and J by 4 bases, and 16 bases separated the two germline ends. The CDR3 totals 15 residues. The DNA of the CDR3 is TGTGCCAGCAGGGGGGCGGGGAGCCGGGGAAACACCATATATTTT. It codes for CASRGAGSRGNTIYF.

The J gene is TRBJ2-5, the V gene TRBV18; D is unresolved. The CDR3 covers 16 residues. V dropped 3 bases and J dropped 1 base, with 15 bases sitting between them. CDR1 and CDR2 from the germline V gene are KGHSH and LQKENI. This chain's CDR3 is CASSPGPPRVQETQYF. As DNA, the CDR3 is TGTGCCAGCTCACCCGGTCCGCCCCGGGTCCAAGAGACCCAGTACTTC.

This rearrangement joins TRBV9 to TRBJ1-3; D gene uncertain. Germline V lookup: CDR1 SGDLS, CDR2 YYNGEE. Trimming removed 2 bases from V and 4 bases from J, with 13 bases in between. The CDR3 contains 15 residues. CDR3 DNA: TGTGCCAGCAGCGTTCACCCCTCGGGAGGAAACACCATATATTTT. This translates into CASSVHPSGGNTIYF.